A single sample gave rise to the 26 T cell receptor beta chains below, sequenced in a study of blood T cell repertoires in COVID-19. The table came from immunoSEQ multiplex PCR; TCRdb's copy has only in-frame clones and leaves some out. The sample lists 250,000 to 400,000 clones, under 90% occurring once. Sequenced: peripheral blood. The receptors derive from a woman aged 25 to 39 with COVID-19, enrolled during active disease.

The gene calls are TRBV5-5 and TRBJ2-2, with 11 bases lining up with TRBD2. Germline values: CDR1 SGHKS, CDR2 YYEKEE (reference sequence). CDR3 size: 16 residues. V was clipped by 0 bases and J by 4 bases; unmatched bases: 2. The CDR3 loop reads CASSLELAGVTGELFF. In nucleotides, the CDR3 is TGTGCCAGCAGCTTGGAACTAGCGGGAGTCACCGGGGAGCTGTTTTTT. The whole variable domain, filled in from reference TRBV5-5 and TRBJ2-2, reads DAGVTQSPTHLIKTRGQQVTLRCSPISGHKSVSWYQQVLGQGPQFIFQYYEKEERGRGNFPDRFSARQFPNYSSELNVNALLLGDSALYLCASSLELAGVTGELFFGEGSRLTVL.

The chain recombines TRBV6-2 or TRBV6-3 with TRBJ2-1; D is perhaps TRBD2 (5 bases). The CDR3 covers 17 residues. Germline V gives CDR1 MNHEY, CDR2 SVGEGT. V was cut by 2 bases and J by 0 bases, with 14 bases left in between. The CDR3 is CASSYGSGRSSYNEQFF. The CDR3 DNA sequence: TGTGCCAGCAGTTACGGGAGCGGCCGGAGCTCCTACAATGAGCAGTTCTTC.

This clone was picked up one time. Other DNA sequences within the sample encode an identical CDR3. J is TRBJ1-1 and V is TRBV6-5, with TRBD1 identical over 9 bases. Trimming at V came to 6 bases and at J to 0 bases, leaving 5 bases not matched to a gene. This CDR3 contains 15 residues. Germline values: CDR1 MNHEY, CDR2 SVGAGI. CDR3 nucleotide sequence: TGTGCCAGCAGCCGGGACAGGGCCCTGAACACTGAAGCTTTCTTT. The encoded protein is CASSRDRALNTEAFF.

The sample holds one count of this clone. The chain carries TRBV10-3 and TRBJ2-5; TRBD1 matches 7 bases. CDR1 ENHRY and CDR2 SYGVKD come from the germline V gene. The CDR3 spans 14 residues. J lost 0 bases, V lost 10 bases, and 8 bases had no gene match. CDR3 residues: CATQGQEYQETQYF. CDR3 bases: TGTGCCACCCAAGGACAGGAGTACCAAGAGACCCAGTACTTC.

This clone has a single count. J is TRBJ1-2 and V is TRBV3-1 (or the pseudogene TRBV3-2); possible D gene TRBD1, 6 bases. Germline V CDR1 and CDR2: LGHDT, YNNKEL (reference sequence). The CDR3 length is 15 residues. The ends were cut back, 4 bases at V and 4 bases at J, with 16 bases in the middle. The CDR3 is CASSLPGQSRYGYTF. In nucleotides, the CDR3 is TGTGCCAGCAGCCTTCCCGGACAGAGCCGCTATGGCTACACCTTC.

V and J are TRBV3-1 (or the pseudogene TRBV3-2) and TRBJ1-2; D perhaps matches TRBD1 (6 bases). Germline V gene lookup returns CDR1 LGHDT and CDR2 YNNKEL (reference sequence). V was shortened by 2 bases and J by 0 bases, with 7 bases between the two germline ends. CDR3 length: 14 residues. The DNA for the CDR3 is TGTGCCAGCAGCCAACAGGGGTCTAACTATGGCTACACCTTC. This sequence encodes CASSQQGSNYGYTF.

The chain is built from TRBV18 and TRBJ1-3, with D maybe TRBD1 (5 bases). V lost 2 bases and J lost 0, with 14 bases in between. The CDR3 contains 17 residues. Germline V gene data show CDR1 as KGHSH and CDR2 as LQKENI. The CDR3 loop is CASSPGGGANSGNTIYF. The CDR3 bases are TGTGCCAGCTCACCAGGGGGAGGGGCCAACTCTGGAAACACCATATATTTT.

The chain combines TRBV5-5 with TRBJ1-1, with D possibly matching TRBD1 (6 bases). V lost 4 bases and J 3 bases, leaving 16 bases between the germline ends. The germline V gene encodes CDR1 SGHKS and CDR2 YYEKEE (reference sequence). The CDR3 contains 15 residues. The CDR3 region has the DNA TGTGCCAGCAGCCTAACAGGGAGTACTGACACTGAAGCTTTCTTT. As protein: CASSLTGSTDTEAFF.

The chain is built from TRBV19 and TRBJ1-2, with 8 bases fitting TRBD1. V shed 7 bases, J shed 3 bases, and the junction held 7 bases outside the gene matches. The CDR3 contains 14 residues. The germline CDR1 and CDR2 sequences are LNHDA and SQIVND (reference sequence). The DNA of the CDR3 is TGTGCCAGTACCCTAGGACAGGGAGACTATGGCTACACCTTC. Encoded protein: CASTLGQGDYGYTF.

The chain employs TRBV28 and TRBJ1-2; 7 bases are shared with TRBD1. There are 15 residues in the CDR3. The V segment lost 6 bases and the J segment 7 bases; nucleotides outside the gene matches: 14. CDR1 is MDHEN, CDR2 SYDVKM, per germline. CDR3: CASSPRSGNRGGYTF. The CDR3 DNA reads TGTGCCAGCAGCCCCCGGTCAGGGAACAGGGGTGGCTACACCTTC.

The chain is built from TRBV12-3 or TRBV12-4 and TRBJ2-7; 9 bases line up with TRBD2. The CDR3 contains 13 residues. Unmatched junction bases numbered 1, after V lost 6 bases and J lost 1 base. The CDR3 here is CASRLAGSYEQYF. CDR3 DNA sequence: TGTGCCAGCAGACTAGCGGGTTCCTACGAGCAGTACTTC.

The chain has TRBV18 and TRBJ2-7; 13 bases align to TRBD2. The CDR3 spans 15 residues. J was trimmed by 7 bases and V by 2 bases; bases with no gene match: 5. The germline V gene encodes CDR1 KGHSH and CDR2 LQKENI. This chain's CDR3 is CASSPGLAGVGEQYF. The CDR3 DNA sequence: TGTGCCAGCTCACCAGGACTAGCGGGAGTAGGGGAGCAGTACTTC.

V and J are TRBV12-5 and TRBJ2-5; D is uncertain. The V gene's germline CDR1 is LGHNT and CDR2 FRNRAP. The CDR3 runs 14 residues. V gave up 5 bases and J gave up 3 bases, with 13 bases separating them. The CDR3 DNA follows: TGTGCTAGTGGTGCCCCGTCAACAGAAGAGACCCAGTACTTC. It yields the protein CASGAPSTEETQYF.

This clone was recorded only once. The rearrangement joins TRBV6-5 to TRBJ1-4; D possibly corresponds to TRBD1 (5 bases). Between the trimmed V and J ends, which lost 5 bases and 11 bases, there was a span of 15 bases. The CDR3 runs to 13 residues. Germline V gene data show CDR1 as MNHEY and CDR2 as SVGAGI. For the CDR3, the DNA is TGTGCCAGCAGTACCGCAGGGCGAGATAAACTGTTTTTT. Its protein product is CASSTAGRDKLFF.

This clone is a singleton in its sample. The V call is TRBV3-1 (or the pseudogene TRBV3-2), the J call TRBJ1-6; TRBD1 matches at 8 bases. V lost 4 bases, J lost 10 bases, and 6 bases stayed unmatched. This CDR3 region has 14 residues. Germline values: CDR1 LGHDT, CDR2 YNNKEL (reference sequence). The CDR3 sequence: CASSPGQGGSPLHF. Written as DNA, the CDR3 is TGTGCCAGCAGCCCCGGACAGGGTGGATCACCCCTCCACTTT.

The J gene is TRBJ2-3, the V gene TRBV19; 8 nucleotides align to TRBD2. Germline loops: CDR1 LNHDA, CDR2 SQIVND (reference sequence). J lost 2 bases, V lost 5 bases, and 6 bases had no gene match. CDR3 size: 15 residues. The CDR3: CASSFQAGATDTQYF. The CDR3 nucleotides read TGTGCCAGTAGTTTTCAAGCGGGGGCCACAGATACGCAGTATTTT.

V gene TRBV3-1 (or the pseudogene TRBV3-2) combines with J gene TRBJ1-5; D call uncertain. The CDR3 loop spans 12 amino acids. Germline V gene sequence: CDR1 LGHDT, CDR2 YNNKEL (reference sequence). With 1 base removed from V and 5 bases from J, the gap between germline ends came to 3 bases. The CDR3 region is CASSQGDQPQHF. Here the CDR3 DNA reads TGTGCCAGCAGCCAAGGAGATCAGCCCCAGCATTTT.

The rearrangement joins TRBV28 to TRBJ2-7, with 10 bases identical to TRBD2. Germline V lookup: CDR1 MDHEN, CDR2 SYDVKM. This CDR3 is built from 16 residues. Trimming cost V 6 bases and J 7 bases; bases outside gene matches: 15. CDR3 bases: TGTGCCAGCAGCTCCCCCTTTAGCGGGAGGATTAAAGAGCAGTACTTC. It specifies CASSSPFSGRIKEQYF. Full variable domain (rest looked up from reference TRBV28 and TRBJ2-7): DVKVTQSSRYLVKRTGEKVFLECVQDMDHENMFWYRQDPGLGLRLIYFSYDVKMKEKGDIPEGYSVSREKKERFSLILESASTNQTSMYLCASSSPFSGRIKEQYFGPGTRLTVT.

The V and J genes are TRBV5-1 and TRBJ2-1; D is unresolved. The germline V gene encodes CDR1 SGHRS and CDR2 YFSETQ. V lost 3 bases and J 0 bases, leaving 10 bases between the germline ends. The CDR3 covers 15 residues. The CDR3 loop reads CASSSAESSYNEQFF. The CDR3 nucleotides are TGCGCCAGCAGCTCCGCGGAGAGCTCCTACAATGAGCAGTTCTTC.

The CDR3 loop is CASSDATGVYGYTF. CDR3 coding DNA: TGTGCCAGCAGCGATGCGACAGGCGTCTATGGCTACACCTTC. The chain recombines TRBV2 with TRBJ1-2, with TRBD1 as a possible D gene (6 bases). V was pared by 6 bases and J by 4 bases, with 15 bases between. The germline V gene has CDR1 SNHLY and CDR2 FYNNEI. The CDR3 consists of 14 residues.

The chain carries TRBV27 and TRBJ1-2; TRBD1 might be the D (5 bases). The CDR3 totals 14 residues. Germline V CDR1 and CDR2: MNHEY, SMNVEV (reference sequence). With 6 bases removed from V and 0 bases from J, the gap between germline ends came to 11 bases. The CDR3 region is CASSKTGANYGYTF. The CDR3 DNA is TGTGCCAGCAGCAAAACAGGAGCTAACTATGGCTACACCTTC.

Notes on this clone: The same CDR3 is also encoded by other DNA sequences in this sample. The rearrangement uses TRBV27 and TRBJ1-1; weak D call: TRBD1 (6 bases). This CDR3 contains 14 residues. CDR1 and CDR2 (germline): MNHEY, SMNVEV (reference sequence). V lost 7 bases to trimming and J lost 0 bases, with 12 bases between them. CDR3 sequence reads: CASTTGSMNTEAFF. The CDR3 DNA sequence: TGTGCCAGCACAACAGGGAGTATGAACACTGAAGCTTTCTTT.

The chain is built from TRBV28 and TRBJ1-4; TRBD1 might be the D (5 bases). Per germline, CDR1 MDHEN and CDR2 SYDVKM. The V end was cut by 4 bases, the J end by 7 bases, with 16 bases between. This CDR3 comprises 15 residues. The CDR3 here is CASSSQRGWGEKLFF. The DNA for the CDR3 is TGTGCCAGCAGTTCGCAAAGGGGTTGGGGTGAAAAACTGTTTTTT. Full variable domain (remainder filled in from reference TRBV28 and TRBJ1-4): DVKVTQSSRYLVKRTGEKVFLECVQDMDHENMFWYRQDPGLGLRLIYFSYDVKMKEKGDIPEGYSVSREKKERFSLILESASTNQTSMYLCASSSQRGWGEKLFFGSGTQLSVL.

CDR3 sequence (DNA): TGTGCCAGCAGCTTTTCTAGCGGGAGCGGGTCCGATACGCAGTATTTT. This codes for CASSFSSGSGSDTQYF. The rearrangement uses TRBV5-4 and TRBJ2-3, with 10 bases matching TRBD2. The CDR3 spans 16 residues. CDR1 is SGHNT and CDR2 is YYREEE in the germline V gene (reference sequence). V trimming: 2 bases; J trimming: 6 bases; junction bases outside the gene matches: 9.

This chain connects TRBV2 to TRBJ2-2; the match to TRBD1 covers 7 bases. The germline CDR1 and CDR2 sequences are SNHLY and FYNNEI. V lost 10 bases and J lost 2; bases outside the gene matches: 4. The CDR3 loop spans 13 amino acids. CDR3 DNA sequence: TGTGCCACGGGACAGACCAACACCGGGGAGCTGTTTTTT. This encodes CATGQTNTGELFF.

J is TRBJ1-4 and V is TRBV4-2, with 9 bases fitting TRBD1. Trimming removed 4 bases from V and 6 bases from J; junction bases left unmatched: 15. In germline, CDR1 is LGHNA, CDR2 YNFKEQ. The CDR3 sequence is 18 residues long. The CDR3 spells CASSPIPELTGGDEKLFF. The CDR3 DNA is TGTGCCAGCAGCCCGATACCAGAACTCACAGGGGGCGATGAAAAACTGTTTTTT.